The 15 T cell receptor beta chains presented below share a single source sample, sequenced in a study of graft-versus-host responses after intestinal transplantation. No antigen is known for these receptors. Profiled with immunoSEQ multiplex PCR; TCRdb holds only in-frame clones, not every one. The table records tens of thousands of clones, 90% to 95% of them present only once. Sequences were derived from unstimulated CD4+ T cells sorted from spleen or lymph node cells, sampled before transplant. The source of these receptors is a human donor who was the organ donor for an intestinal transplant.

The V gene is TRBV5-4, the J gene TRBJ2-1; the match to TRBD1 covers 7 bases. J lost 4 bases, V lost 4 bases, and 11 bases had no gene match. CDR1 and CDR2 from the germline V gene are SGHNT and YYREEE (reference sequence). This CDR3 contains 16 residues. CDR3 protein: CASSPRQGIGYNEQFF. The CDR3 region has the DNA TGTGCCAGCAGCCCTAGACAGGGAATCGGGTACAATGAGCAGTTCTTC.

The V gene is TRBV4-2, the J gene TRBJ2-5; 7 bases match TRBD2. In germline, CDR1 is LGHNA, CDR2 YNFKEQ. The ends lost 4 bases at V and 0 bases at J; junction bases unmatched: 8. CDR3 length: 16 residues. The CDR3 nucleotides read TGTGCCAGCAGCCGGGGGGGGAGGTTGGACCAAGAGACCCAGTACTTC. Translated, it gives CASSRGGRLDQETQYF.

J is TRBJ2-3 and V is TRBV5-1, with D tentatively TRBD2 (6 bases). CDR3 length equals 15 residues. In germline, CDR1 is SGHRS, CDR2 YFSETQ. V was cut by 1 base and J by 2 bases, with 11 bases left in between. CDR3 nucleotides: TGCGCCAGCAGCTTGCTTCGGACTAACACAGATACGCAGTATTTT. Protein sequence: CASSLLRTNTDTQYF. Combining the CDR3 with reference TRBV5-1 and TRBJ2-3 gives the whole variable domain KAGVTQTPRYLIKTRGQQVTLSCSPISGHRSVSWYQQTPGQGLQFLFEYFSETQRNKGNFPGRFSGRQFSNSRSEMNVSTLELGDSALYLCASSLLRTNTDTQYFGPGTRLTVL.

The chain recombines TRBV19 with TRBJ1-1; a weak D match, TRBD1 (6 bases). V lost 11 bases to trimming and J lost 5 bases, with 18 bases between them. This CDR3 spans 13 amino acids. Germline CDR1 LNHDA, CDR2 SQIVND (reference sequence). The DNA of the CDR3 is TGTGCCTCCCGAAGGGCAGGGGAGACTGAAGCTTTCTTT. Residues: CASRRAGETEAFF.

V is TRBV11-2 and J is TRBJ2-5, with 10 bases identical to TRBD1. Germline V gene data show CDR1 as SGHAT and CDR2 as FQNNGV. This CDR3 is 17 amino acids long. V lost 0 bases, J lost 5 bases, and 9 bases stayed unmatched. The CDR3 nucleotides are TGTGCCAGCAGCTTAGATTTTCTGGACAGGGGGTCGGAGACCCAGTACTTC. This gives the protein CASSLDFLDRGSETQYF.

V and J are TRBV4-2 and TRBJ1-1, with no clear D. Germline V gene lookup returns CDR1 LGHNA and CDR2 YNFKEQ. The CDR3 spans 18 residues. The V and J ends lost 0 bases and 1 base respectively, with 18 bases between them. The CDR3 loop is CASSQDRLERRGNTEAFF. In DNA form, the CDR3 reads TGTGCCAGCAGCCAAGATCGGCTTGAGAGACGGGGGAACACTGAAGCTTTCTTT.

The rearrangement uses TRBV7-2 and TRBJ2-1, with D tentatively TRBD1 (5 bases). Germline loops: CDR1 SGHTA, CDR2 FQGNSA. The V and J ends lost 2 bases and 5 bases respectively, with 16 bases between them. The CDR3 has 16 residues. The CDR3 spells CASSLSFYRINNEQFF. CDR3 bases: TGTGCCAGCAGCTTATCTTTTTACAGGATAAACAATGAGCAGTTCTTC.

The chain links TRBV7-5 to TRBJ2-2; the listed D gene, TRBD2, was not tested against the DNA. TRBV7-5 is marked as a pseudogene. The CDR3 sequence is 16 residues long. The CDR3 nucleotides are TGTGCCAGAAGCTGGGTGGGACTCCTGAACACCGGGGAGCTGTTTTTT. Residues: CARSWVGLLNTGELFF.

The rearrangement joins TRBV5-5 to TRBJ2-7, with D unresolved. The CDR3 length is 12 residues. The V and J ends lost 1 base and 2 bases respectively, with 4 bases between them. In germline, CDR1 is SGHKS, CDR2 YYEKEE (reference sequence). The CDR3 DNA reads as TGTGCCAGCAGCTTGAATCCCTACGAGCAGTACTTC. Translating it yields CASSLNPYEQYF. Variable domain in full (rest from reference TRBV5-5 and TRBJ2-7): DAGVTQSPTHLIKTRGQQVTLRCSPISGHKSVSWYQQVLGQGPQFIFQYYEKEERGRGNFPDRFSARQFPNYSSELNVNALLLGDSALYLCASSLNPYEQYFGPGTRLTVT.

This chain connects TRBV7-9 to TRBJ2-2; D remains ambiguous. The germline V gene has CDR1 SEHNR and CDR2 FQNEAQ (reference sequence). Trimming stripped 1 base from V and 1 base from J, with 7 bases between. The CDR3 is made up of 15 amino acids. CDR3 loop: CASSLESGNTGELFF. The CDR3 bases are TGTGCCAGCAGCTTAGAATCAGGGAACACCGGGGAGCTGTTTTTT.

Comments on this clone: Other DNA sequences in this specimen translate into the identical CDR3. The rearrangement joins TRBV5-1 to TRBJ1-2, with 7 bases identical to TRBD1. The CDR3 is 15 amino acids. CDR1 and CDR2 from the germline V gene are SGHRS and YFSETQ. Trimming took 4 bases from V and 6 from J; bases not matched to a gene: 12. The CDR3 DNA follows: TGCGCCAGCAGCCTCGGGACAGCGATTACTGATGGCTACACCTTC. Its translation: CASSLGTAITDGYTF.

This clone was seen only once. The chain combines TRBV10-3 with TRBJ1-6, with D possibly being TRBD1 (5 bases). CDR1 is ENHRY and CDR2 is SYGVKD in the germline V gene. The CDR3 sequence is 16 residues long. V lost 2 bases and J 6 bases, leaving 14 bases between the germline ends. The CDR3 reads CAISEGQGGGNSPLHF. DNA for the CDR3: TGTGCCATCAGTGAGGGTCAGGGTGGTGGTAATTCACCCCTCCACTTT.

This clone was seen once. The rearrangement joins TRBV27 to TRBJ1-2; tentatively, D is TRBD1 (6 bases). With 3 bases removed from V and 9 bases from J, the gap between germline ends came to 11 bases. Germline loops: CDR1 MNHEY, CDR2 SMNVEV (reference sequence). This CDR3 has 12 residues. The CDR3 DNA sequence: TGTGCCAGCAGTTTTCAGGGGTCTAGCTACACCTTC. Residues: CASSFQGSSYTF.

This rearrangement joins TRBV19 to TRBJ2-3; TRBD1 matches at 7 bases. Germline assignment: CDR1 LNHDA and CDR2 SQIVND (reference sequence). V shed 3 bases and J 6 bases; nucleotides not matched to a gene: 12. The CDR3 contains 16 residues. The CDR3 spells CASSMIGGATPDTQYF. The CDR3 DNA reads TGTGCCAGTAGTATGATAGGGGGCGCTACCCCCGATACGCAGTATTTT. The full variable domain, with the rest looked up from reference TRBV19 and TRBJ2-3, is DGGITQSPKYLFRKEGQNVTLSCEQNLNHDAMYWYRQDPGQGLRLIYYSQIVNDFQKGDIAEGYSVSREKKESFPLTVTSAQKNPTAFYLCASSMIGGATPDTQYFGPGTRLTVL.

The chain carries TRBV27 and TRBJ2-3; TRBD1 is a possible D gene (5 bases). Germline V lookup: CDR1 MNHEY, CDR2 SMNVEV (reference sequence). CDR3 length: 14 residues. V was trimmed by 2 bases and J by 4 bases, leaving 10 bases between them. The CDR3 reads CASSLGLGADTQYF. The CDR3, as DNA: TGTGCCAGCAGTTTAGGGCTAGGGGCAGATACGCAGTATTTT.